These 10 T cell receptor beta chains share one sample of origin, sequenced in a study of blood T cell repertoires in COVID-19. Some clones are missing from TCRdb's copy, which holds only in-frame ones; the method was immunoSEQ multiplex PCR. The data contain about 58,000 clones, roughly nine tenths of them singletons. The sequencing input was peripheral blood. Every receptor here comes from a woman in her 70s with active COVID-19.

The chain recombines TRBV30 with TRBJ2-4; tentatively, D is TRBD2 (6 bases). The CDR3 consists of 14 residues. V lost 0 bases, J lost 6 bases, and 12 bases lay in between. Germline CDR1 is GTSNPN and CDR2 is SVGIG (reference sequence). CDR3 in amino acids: CAWSVRHGGNIQYF. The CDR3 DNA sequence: TGTGCCTGGAGTGTACGGCACGGGGGAAACATTCAGTACTTC.

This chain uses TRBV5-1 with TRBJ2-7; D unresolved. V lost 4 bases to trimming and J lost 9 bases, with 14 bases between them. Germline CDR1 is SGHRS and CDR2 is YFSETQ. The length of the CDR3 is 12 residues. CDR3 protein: CASSVESSVQYF. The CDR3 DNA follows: TGCGCCAGCAGCGTAGAGTCGTCCGTGCAGTACTTC.

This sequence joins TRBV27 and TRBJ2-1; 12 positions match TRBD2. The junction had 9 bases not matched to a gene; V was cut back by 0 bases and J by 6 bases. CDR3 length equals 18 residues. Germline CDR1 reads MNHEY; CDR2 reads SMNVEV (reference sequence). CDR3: CASSLSYKVTSGSNEQFF. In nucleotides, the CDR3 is TGTGCCAGCAGTTTATCTTATAAGGTGACTAGCGGGAGCAATGAGCAGTTCTTC.

For the CDR3, the DNA is TGTGCCAGCAGCCCCCCAGGGCAAACGCGACCGGAGCAGTTCTTC. This sequence encodes CASSPPGQTRPEQFF. V usage is TRBV28 and J usage is TRBJ2-1, with D possibly TRBD1 on 5 matching bases. The germline V and J ends were trimmed by 6 bases and 10 bases, with 22 bases remaining between them. There are 15 residues in the CDR3. In germline, CDR1 is MDHEN, CDR2 SYDVKM.

The CDR3 bases are TGTGCCAGCAGCTTAGACGGGCTACAGGGAGAGGGCTACACCTTC. Residues: CASSLDGLQGEGYTF. This chain uses TRBV11-2 with TRBJ1-2; perhaps TRBD1 as D (6 bases). Germline CDR1 is SGHAT and CDR2 is FQNNGV. Trimming left V 0 bases short and J 8 bases short, with 16 bases between. The CDR3 sequence is 15 residues long.

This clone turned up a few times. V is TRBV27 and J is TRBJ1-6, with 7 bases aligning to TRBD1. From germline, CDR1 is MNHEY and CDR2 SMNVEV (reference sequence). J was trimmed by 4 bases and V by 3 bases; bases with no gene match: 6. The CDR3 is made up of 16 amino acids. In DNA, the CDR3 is TGTGCCAGCAGTTTCGGGACAGAAACTTATAATTCACCCCTCCACTTT. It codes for CASSFGTETYNSPLHF.

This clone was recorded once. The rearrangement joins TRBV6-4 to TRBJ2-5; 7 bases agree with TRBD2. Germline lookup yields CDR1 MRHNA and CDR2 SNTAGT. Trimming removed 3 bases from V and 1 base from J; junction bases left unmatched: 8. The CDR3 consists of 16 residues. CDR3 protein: CASSEEGREGQETQYF. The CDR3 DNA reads TGTGCCAGCAGTGAAGAAGGGAGGGAGGGCCAAGAGACCCAGTACTTC.

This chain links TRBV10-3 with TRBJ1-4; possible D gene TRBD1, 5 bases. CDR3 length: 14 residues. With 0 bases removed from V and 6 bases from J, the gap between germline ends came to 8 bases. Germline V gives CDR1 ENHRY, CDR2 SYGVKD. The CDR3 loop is CAISESREDEKLFF. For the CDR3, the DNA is TGTGCCATCAGTGAGTCCAGGGAGGATGAAAAACTGTTTTTT.

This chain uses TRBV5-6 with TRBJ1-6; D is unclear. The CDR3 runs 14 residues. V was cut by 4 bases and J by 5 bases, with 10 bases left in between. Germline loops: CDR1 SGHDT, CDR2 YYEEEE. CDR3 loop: CASSRGWDNSPLHF. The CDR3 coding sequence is TGTGCCAGCAGCCGAGGGTGGGATAATTCACCCCTCCACTTT. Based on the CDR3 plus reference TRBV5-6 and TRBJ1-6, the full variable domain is DAGVTQSPTHLIKTRGQQVTLRCSPKSGHDTVSWYQQALGQGPQFIFQYYEEEERQRGNFPDRFSGHQFPNYSSELNVNALLLGDSALYLCASSRGWDNSPLHFGNGTRLTVT.

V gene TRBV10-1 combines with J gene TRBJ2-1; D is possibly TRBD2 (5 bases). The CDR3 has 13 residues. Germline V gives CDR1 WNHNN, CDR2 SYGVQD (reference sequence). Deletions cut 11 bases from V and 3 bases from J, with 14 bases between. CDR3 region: CAFLPGLYNEQFF. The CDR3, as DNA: TGCGCCTTCCTACCCGGACTCTACAATGAGCAGTTCTTC.